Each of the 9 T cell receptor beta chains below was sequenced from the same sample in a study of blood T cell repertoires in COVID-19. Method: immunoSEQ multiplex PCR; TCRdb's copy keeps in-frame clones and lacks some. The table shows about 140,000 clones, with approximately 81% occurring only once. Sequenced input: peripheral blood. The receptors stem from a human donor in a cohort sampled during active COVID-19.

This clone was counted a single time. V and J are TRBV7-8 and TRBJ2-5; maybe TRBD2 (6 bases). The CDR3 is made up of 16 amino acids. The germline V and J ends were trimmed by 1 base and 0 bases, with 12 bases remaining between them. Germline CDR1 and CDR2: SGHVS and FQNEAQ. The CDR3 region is CASSLVGGINQETQYF. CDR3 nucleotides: TGTGCCAGCAGCTTAGTTGGCGGGATAAACCAAGAGACCCAGTACTTC.

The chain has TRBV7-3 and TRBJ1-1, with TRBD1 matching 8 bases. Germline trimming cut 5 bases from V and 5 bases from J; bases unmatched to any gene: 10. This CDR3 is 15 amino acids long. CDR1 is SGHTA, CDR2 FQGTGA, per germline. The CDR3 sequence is CASSPRTGPGTEAFF. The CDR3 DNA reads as TGTGCCAGCAGCCCAAGGACAGGGCCTGGAACTGAAGCTTTCTTT.

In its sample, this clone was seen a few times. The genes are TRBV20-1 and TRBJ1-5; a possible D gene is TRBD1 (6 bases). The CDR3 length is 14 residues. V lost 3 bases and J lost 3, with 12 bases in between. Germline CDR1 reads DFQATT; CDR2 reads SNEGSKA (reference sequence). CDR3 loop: CSASAGVINQPQHF. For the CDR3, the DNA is TGCAGTGCTAGTGCAGGGGTAATCAATCAGCCCCAGCATTTT.

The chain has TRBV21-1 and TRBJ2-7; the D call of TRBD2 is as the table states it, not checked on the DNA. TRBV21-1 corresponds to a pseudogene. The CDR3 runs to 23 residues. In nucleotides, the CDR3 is TGTGCCAGCAGCAAAGTGTCCCACATCACCGGACGGGGGACTAGCGGGGCCCTGGACGAGCAGTACTTC. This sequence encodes CASSKVSHITGRGTSGALDEQYF.

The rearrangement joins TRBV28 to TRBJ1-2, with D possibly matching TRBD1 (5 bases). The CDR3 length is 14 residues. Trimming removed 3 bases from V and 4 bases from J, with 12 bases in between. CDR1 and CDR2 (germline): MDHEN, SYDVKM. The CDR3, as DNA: TGTGCCAGCAGTTTTTATGGGGGGGTCTATGGCTACACCTTC. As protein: CASSFYGGVYGYTF.

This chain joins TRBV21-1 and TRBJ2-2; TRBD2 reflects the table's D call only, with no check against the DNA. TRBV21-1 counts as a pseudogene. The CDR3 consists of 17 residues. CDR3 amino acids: CASSNGEAGPLTGELFF. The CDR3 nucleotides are TGTGCCAGCAGCAACGGGGAGGCGGGTCCCCTCACCGGGGAGCTGTTTTTT.

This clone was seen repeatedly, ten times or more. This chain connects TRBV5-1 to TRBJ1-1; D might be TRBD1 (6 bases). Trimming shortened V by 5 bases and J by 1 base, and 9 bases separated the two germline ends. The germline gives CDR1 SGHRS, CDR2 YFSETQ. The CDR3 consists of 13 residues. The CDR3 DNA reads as TGCGCCAGCAGTGGACAGCCGAACACTGAAGCTTTCTTT. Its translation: CASSGQPNTEAFF.

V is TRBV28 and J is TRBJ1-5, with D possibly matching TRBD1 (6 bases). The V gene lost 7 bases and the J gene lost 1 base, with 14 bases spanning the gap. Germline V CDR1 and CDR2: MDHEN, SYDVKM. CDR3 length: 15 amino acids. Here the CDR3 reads CASTIVQGSNQPQHF. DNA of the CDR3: TGTGCCAGCACCATCGTCCAGGGGAGCAATCAGCCCCAGCATTTT.

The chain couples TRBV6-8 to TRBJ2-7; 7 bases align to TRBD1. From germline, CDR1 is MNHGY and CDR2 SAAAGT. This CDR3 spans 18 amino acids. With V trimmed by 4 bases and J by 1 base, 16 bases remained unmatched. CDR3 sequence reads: CASSWATQPRGPSYEQYF. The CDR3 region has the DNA TGTGCCAGCAGTTGGGCAACCCAACCAAGGGGGCCATCCTACGAGCAGTACTTC.